Below, one T cell receptor beta chain is given with its context. Sorting used thawed, overnight-rested PBMC stained with anti-CD3, a viability dye and GMM-loaded CD1B tetramer. CD1B tetramers were loaded with Rhodococcus equi-derived C32 glucose monomycolate. PBMC for tetramer sorting were first depleted of CD14-expressing monocytes. The record originates from a study of T cells in tuberculosis. Study-wide context: The T cells targeted glucose monomycolate, a mycobacterial lipid, via CD1B. Study-level points and caveats: Some low-affinity tetramer-binding T cells may be absent from this sample.

No alpha-beta pairing information exists for these sequences. Profiled with immunoSEQ multiplex PCR; TCRdb holds only in-frame clones, not every one. The sample contains about 88,000 clones, approximately 91% of which appear only once. Germline CDR1 and CDR2: SNHLY and FYNNEI. The germline V and J ends were trimmed by 6 bases and 2 bases, with 13 bases remaining between them. The CDR3 runs to 14 residues. The rearrangement links TRBV2 to TRBJ1-2; D is perhaps TRBD1 (5 bases). The origin of this receptor is an adult woman with latent tuberculosis. The sequencing input was CD1b-GMM tetramer-negative cells sorted from PBMCs. CDR3 sequence: CASSAGGRNYGYTF. The DNA of the CDR3 is TGTGCCAGCAGCGCGGGGGGACGGAACTATGGCTACACCTTC. Full variable domain (outside the CDR3, taken from reference TRBV2 and TRBJ1-2): EPEVTQTPSHQVTQMGQEVILRCVPISNHLYFYWYRQILGQKVEFLVSFYNNEISEKSEIFDDQFSVERPDGSNFTLKIRSTKLEDSAMYFCASSAGGRNYGYTFGSGTRLTVV.